This T cell receptor beta chain was recorded in a study of blood T cell repertoires in COVID-19. Study in general: Samples of COVID-19 (acute and convalescent) were obtained from the United States, Italy and Spain. T cells, B-cell-depleted T cells, or PBMCs provided the cDNA or gDNA that served as material.

The CDR3 sequence is 13 residues long. With 4 bases removed from V and 8 bases from J, the gap between germline ends came to 14 bases. Per germline, CDR1 LGHNA and CDR2 YNFKEQ. TCRdb's copy holds only in-frame clones and misses some; the assay was immunoSEQ multiplex PCR. This sample carries around 230,000 clones, 82% of them seen once, and the ten largest clones take around 11%. This sequence was found in a woman aged 55-70 years with active or convalescent COVID-19. The chain combines TRBV4-2 with TRBJ1-1; D is possibly TRBD1 (6 bases). Sequencing was carried out using peripheral blood. The CDR3 coding sequence is TGTGCCAGCAGCCGCCCGGGACACCTCGAAGCTTTCTTT. As protein: CASSRPGHLEAFF.